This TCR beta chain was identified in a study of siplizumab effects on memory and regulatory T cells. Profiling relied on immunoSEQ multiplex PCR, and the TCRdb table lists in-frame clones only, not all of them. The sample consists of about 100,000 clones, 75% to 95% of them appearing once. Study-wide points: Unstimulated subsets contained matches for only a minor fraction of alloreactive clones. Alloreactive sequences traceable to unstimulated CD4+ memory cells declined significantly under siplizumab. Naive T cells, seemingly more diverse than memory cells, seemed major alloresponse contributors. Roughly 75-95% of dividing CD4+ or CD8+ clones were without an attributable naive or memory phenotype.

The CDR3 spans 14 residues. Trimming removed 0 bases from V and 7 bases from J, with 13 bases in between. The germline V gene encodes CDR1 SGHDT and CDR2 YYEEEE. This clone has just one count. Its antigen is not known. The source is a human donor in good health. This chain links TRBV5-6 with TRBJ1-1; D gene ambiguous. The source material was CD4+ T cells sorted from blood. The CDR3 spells CASSLGSRTGEAFF. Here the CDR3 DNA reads TGTGCCAGCAGCTTGGGTAGCCGGACGGGTGAAGCTTTCTTT.